These 31 T cell receptor beta chains were sequenced from one sample in a study of blood T cell repertoires in COVID-19. The method was immunoSEQ multiplex PCR; TCRdb's version includes in-frame clones alone and lacks a portion of them. The data show approximately 240,000 clones, around 90% seen once. Sequencing was done on a sample of PBMCs or T cells enriched from blood (not recorded which). The receptors originated from a woman in her twenties or thirties with acute COVID-19.

The V and J genes are TRBV10-3 and TRBJ2-1; the D gene is possibly TRBD2 (5 bases). The CDR3 consists of 14 residues. V was pared by 2 bases and J by 8 bases, with 13 bases between. In germline, CDR1 is ENHRY, CDR2 SYGVKD. The CDR3 is CAISESFEGHEQFF. In DNA, the CDR3 is TGTGCCATCAGTGAGAGTTTTGAGGGCCATGAGCAGTTCTTC.

The chain uses TRBV6-5 and TRBJ2-7; D is perhaps TRBD1 (6 bases). CDR3 length: 14 residues. The V end lost 4 bases, the J end lost 1 base, and 11 bases lay between the germline ends. CDR1 MNHEY and CDR2 SVGAGI come from the germline V gene. CDR3 DNA: TGTGCCAGCAGTTTCCTACAGGGATCCTACGAGCAGTACTTC. It encodes CASSFLQGSYEQYF.

This chain uses TRBV7-3 with TRBJ1-2, with 10 bases identical to TRBD1. The CDR3 spans 16 residues. Germline values: CDR1 SGHTA, CDR2 FQGTGA. The J segment lost 4 bases and the V segment lost 0 bases, leaving 5 bases of the junction unmatched. The CDR3 nucleotides read TGTGCCAGCAGCTTAACGGGGGGACAGGGGTCCTATGGCTACACCTTC. Translated: CASSLTGGQGSYGYTF.

The gene calls are TRBV2 and TRBJ1-1; unclear D gene. With 3 bases removed from V and 7 bases from J, the gap between germline ends came to 12 bases. Germline V lookup: CDR1 SNHLY, CDR2 FYNNEI. The CDR3 covers 13 residues. The CDR3 DNA is TGTGCCAGCAGTGAGAGGGTTCCCTTTGAAGCTTTCTTT. As protein: CASSERVPFEAFF.

The rearrangement uses TRBV7-3 and TRBJ2-1, with 8 bases identical to TRBD2. This CDR3 region has 17 residues. V lost 4 bases to trimming and J lost 3 bases; unmatched junction nucleotides: 11. Germline values: CDR1 SGHTA, CDR2 FQGTGA. CDR3 sequence (DNA): TGTGCCAGCAGCTCCGGTATAGTTAGCGGGAACTACAATGAGCAGTTCTTC. Protein sequence: CASSSGIVSGNYNEQFF.

The chain combines TRBV5-1 with TRBJ1-2, with 8 bases matching TRBD1. V was clipped by 0 bases and J by 8 bases; unmatched bases: 6. Germline loops: CDR1 SGHRS, CDR2 YFSETQ. CDR3 length: 14 residues. CDR3 loop: CASSLEQGARGYTF. As DNA, the CDR3 is TGCGCCAGCAGCTTGGAGCAGGGGGCGAGGGGCTACACCTTC.

J is TRBJ1-2 and V is TRBV7-9; 9 bases are a match to TRBD1. The germline gives CDR1 SEHNR, CDR2 FQNEAQ (reference sequence). The V gene end was trimmed by 4 bases and the J gene end by 2 bases; junction bases not matched to a gene: 2. This CDR3 is built from 14 residues. The CDR3 DNA sequence: TGTGCCAGCAGCTACGGACAGGGGAACTATGGCTACACCTTC. It translates to CASSYGQGNYGYTF. Full variable domain (remainder filled in from reference TRBV7-9 and TRBJ1-2): DTGVSQNPRHKITKRGQNVTFRCDPISEHNRLYWYRQTLGQGPEFLTYFQNEAQLEKSRLLSDRFSAERPKGSFSTLEIQRTEQGDSAMYLCASSYGQGNYGYTFGSGTRLTVV.

The V gene is TRBV7-2, the J gene TRBJ2-2; no reliable D call. The CDR3 consists of 15 residues. The germline gives CDR1 SGHTA, CDR2 FQGNSA. V dropped 2 bases and J dropped 0 bases, with 7 bases sitting between them. CDR3 sequence (DNA): TGTGCCAGCAGCTTATCCCCCGCGAACACCGGGGAGCTGTTTTTT. This encodes CASSLSPANTGELFF. Looking up the rest from reference TRBV7-2 and TRBJ2-2 gives the full variable domain: GAGVSQSPSNKVTEKGKDVELRCDPISGHTALYWYRQSLGQGLEFLIYFQGNSAPDKSGLPSDRFSAERTGGSVSTLTIQRTQQEDSAVYLCASSLSPANTGELFFGEGSRLTVL.

The chain links TRBV5-1 to TRBJ2-1; 10 bases agree with TRBD2. V lost 4 bases to trimming and J lost 8 bases; unmatched junction nucleotides: 9. The CDR3 is 15 residues long. The V gene's germline CDR1 is SGHRS and CDR2 YFSETQ. CDR3 in amino acids: CASSGTSGVLDEQFF. Here the CDR3 DNA reads TGCGCCAGCAGCGGAACTAGCGGGGTCCTCGATGAGCAGTTCTTC.

J is TRBJ1-5 and V is TRBV7-2; weak D call: TRBD1 (6 bases). The CDR3 consists of 15 residues. V lost 3 bases and J lost 4, with 13 bases in between. Germline loops: CDR1 SGHTA, CDR2 FQGNSA. CDR3 nucleotide sequence: TGTGCCAGCAGCTTCTCCGGACAGCTAAATCAGCCCCAGCATTTT. Its protein is CASSFSGQLNQPQHF.

This chain uses TRBV5-1 with TRBJ1-1; 8 positions match TRBD1. The CDR3 spans 15 residues. Per the germline V gene, CDR1 is SGHRS and CDR2 is YFSETQ. V lost 4 bases to trimming and J lost 1 base; unmatched junction nucleotides: 6. The CDR3 spells CASSKTGGTNTEAFF. The CDR3 DNA is TGCGCCAGCAGCAAAACAGGGGGGACGAACACTGAAGCTTTCTTT.

This clone was seen a few times. The J gene is TRBJ2-1, the V gene TRBV29-1, with D perhaps TRBD1 (6 bases). Germline CDR1 reads SQVTM; CDR2 reads ANQGSEA. V was cut by 5 bases and J by 5 bases, with 10 bases left in between. The CDR3 is 12 amino acids. The CDR3 is CSVHRADNEQFF. The CDR3 nucleotides are TGCAGCGTTCACAGGGCTGACAATGAGCAGTTCTTC.

V is TRBV15 and J is TRBJ1-5, with D uncertain. The germline V gene has CDR1 LNHNV and CDR2 YYDKDF (reference sequence). The CDR3 consists of 14 residues. Trimming took 5 bases from V and 3 from J, leaving 11 bases between them. The CDR3 bases are TGTGCCACCAGCCAGCCAGGTTACAATCAGCCCCAGCATTTT. Its translation is CATSQPGYNQPQHF.

V is TRBV3-1 (or the pseudogene TRBV3-2) and J is TRBJ2-1; tentative D call: TRBD1 (5 bases). V was clipped by 0 bases and J by 4 bases, with 10 bases between them. The CDR3 spans 15 residues. Germline V gene lookup returns CDR1 LGHDT and CDR2 YNNKEL (reference sequence). As DNA, the CDR3 is TGTGCCAGCAGCCAAGAGAAGGGGATTTACAATGAGCAGTTCTTC. It yields the protein CASSQEKGIYNEQFF.

This clone was observed a handful of times. V is TRBV5-4 and J is TRBJ2-1, with TRBD2 matching over 14 bases. CDR1 and CDR2 from the germline V gene are SGHNT and YYREEE (reference sequence). The ends lost 4 bases at V and 0 bases at J; junction bases unmatched: 6. The CDR3 is 18 amino acids. This CDR3 is CASSLPGLAGVSYNEQFF. CDR3 nucleotide sequence: TGTGCCAGCAGCCTGCCGGGACTAGCGGGGGTCTCCTACAATGAGCAGTTCTTC.

J is TRBJ1-3 and V is TRBV2, with 7 bases identical to TRBD1. The J segment lost 4 bases and the V segment lost 4 bases, leaving 4 bases of the junction unmatched. Looked up from germline, CDR1 is SNHLY and CDR2 is FYNNEI. This CDR3 spans 14 amino acids. CDR3 amino acids: CASSGQGAGNTIYF. CDR3 DNA sequence: TGTGCCAGCAGTGGACAGGGAGCGGGAAACACCATATATTTT. The full variable domain, in which reference TRBV2 and TRBJ1-3 provide the parts outside the CDR3, is EPEVTQTPSHQVTQMGQEVILRCVPISNHLYFYWYRQILGQKVEFLVSFYNNEISEKSEIFDDQFSVERPDGSNFTLKIRSTKLEDSAMYFCASSGQGAGNTIYFGEGSWLTVV.

The chain is built from TRBV25-1 and TRBJ1-1, with D possibly TRBD1 on 6 matching bases. This CDR3 contains 14 residues. V was trimmed by 3 bases and J by 4 bases, leaving 12 bases between them. Germline V gene lookup returns CDR1 MGHDK and CDR2 SYGVNS. This CDR3 reads CASSDWDITTEAFF. The CDR3 DNA sequence: TGTGCCAGCAGTGACTGGGACATTACCACTGAAGCTTTCTTT.

The V gene is TRBV19, the J gene TRBJ2-1, with 13 bases fitting TRBD2. CDR1 LNHDA and CDR2 SQIVND come from the germline V gene (reference sequence). V was pared by 3 bases and J by 6 bases, with 5 bases of the junction left unmatched. This CDR3 is 16 amino acids long. As DNA, the CDR3 is TGTGCCAGTAGTATGGGGACTAGCGGGGTGTTCAATGAGCAGTTCTTC. Translated: CASSMGTSGVFNEQFF.

In DNA, the CDR3 is TGTGCCAGCAGCTTAGCAAGTTGGGAGGGATTACATTTT. It encodes CASSLASWEGLHF. V is TRBV7-2 and J is TRBJ1-5, with D unresolved. This CDR3 region has 13 residues. V dropped 0 bases and J dropped 16 bases, with 16 bases sitting between them. CDR1 SGHTA and CDR2 FQGNSA come from the germline V gene.

J is TRBJ1-1 and V is TRBV5-4; TRBD1 is a possible D gene (5 bases). V lost 0 bases to trimming and J lost 5 bases, with 8 bases between them. Per the germline V gene, CDR1 is SGHNT and CDR2 is YYREEE (reference sequence). The CDR3 sequence is 13 residues long. The DNA of the CDR3 is TGTGCCAGCAGCTTGGTTGGGGCAACTGAAGCTTTCTTT. Translated, it gives CASSLVGATEAFF.

V and J are TRBV5-4 and TRBJ1-1; 7 positions match TRBD1. The germline CDR1 and CDR2 sequences are SGHNT and YYREEE (reference sequence). V lost 0 bases, J lost 4 bases, and 9 bases stayed unmatched. The CDR3 contains 16 residues. DNA of the CDR3: TGTGCCAGCAGCTTGGGAGCCACAGGGGCGGGCACTGAAGCTTTCTTT. Encoded protein: CASSLGATGAGTEAFF.

The V call is TRBV4-3, the J call TRBJ2-3; the D is unclear. Germline V gene sequence: CDR1 LGHNA, CDR2 YSLEER. The CDR3 has 13 residues. V lost 2 bases to trimming and J lost 4 bases, with 7 bases between them. CDR3 loop: CASSQLSADTQYF. CDR3 nucleotide sequence: TGCGCCAGCAGCCAACTCAGCGCAGATACGCAGTATTTT.

The chain uses TRBV5-4 and TRBJ2-1, with 8 nucleotides matching TRBD2. The length of the CDR3 is 12 residues. Losses at the gene ends were 6 bases for V and 9 bases for J; bases not matched to a gene: 5. CDR1 is SGHNT, CDR2 YYREEE, per germline (reference sequence). The CDR3 DNA reads TGTGCCAGCACGCGGGCGGGGGGTGAGCAGTTCTTC. It encodes CASTRAGGEQFF.

The V and J genes are TRBV27 and TRBJ2-3, with 10 bases lining up with TRBD2. Trimming at V came to 5 bases and at J to 4 bases, leaving 9 bases not matched to a gene. CDR1 and CDR2 (germline): MNHEY, SMNVEV (reference sequence). This CDR3 comprises 16 residues. Written as DNA, the CDR3 is TGTGCCAGCAGTCTGGGTAGCGGGAGGAGCCCAGATACGCAGTATTTT. This translates into CASSLGSGRSPDTQYF.

This chain uses TRBV5-8 with TRBJ1-2; 7 nucleotides agree with TRBD1. The CDR3 covers 15 residues. CDR1 and CDR2 (germline): SGHTS, YDEGEE. The J segment lost 1 base and the V segment lost 0 bases, leaving 3 bases of the junction unmatched. CDR3 sequence: CASSLAGGINYGYTF. The CDR3 region has the DNA TGTGCCAGCAGCTTGGCAGGGGGAATTAACTATGGCTACACCTTC.

The chain combines TRBV18 with TRBJ2-1; 8 nucleotides match TRBD1. The CDR3 has 14 amino acids. Germline CDR1 KGHSH, CDR2 LQKENI. With 5 bases clipped from V and 8 bases from J, the junction kept 8 bases outside the gene matches. The CDR3 sequence: CASSSRQGYDEQFF. The CDR3 DNA sequence: TGTGCCAGCTCATCTCGACAGGGGTACGATGAGCAGTTCTTC. The full variable domain, rest sourced from reference TRBV18 and TRBJ2-1, is NAGVMQNPRHLVRRRGQEARLRCSPMKGHSHVYWYRQLPEEGLKFMVYLQKENIIDESGMPKERFSAEFPKEGPSILRIQQVVRGDSAAYFCASSSRQGYDEQFFGPGTRLTVL.

The chain employs TRBV6-5 and TRBJ2-7; perhaps TRBD1 as D (6 bases). Germline CDR1 is MNHEY and CDR2 is SVGAGI. This CDR3 region has 13 residues. V was trimmed by 4 bases and J by 7 bases, leaving 14 bases between them. The CDR3 DNA reads as TGTGCCAGCAGTTGGAGACAGGCTCGGGAGCAGTACTTC. This codes for CASSWRQAREQYF.

This sequence joins TRBV28 and TRBJ2-7; D uncertain. The CDR3 length is 13 residues. V was clipped by 3 bases and J by 1 base, with 7 bases between them. Germline CDR1 is MDHEN and CDR2 is SYDVKM. The CDR3 DNA reads as TGTGCCAGCAGTTTTGCAGGTTCCTACGAGCAGTACTTC. It specifies CASSFAGSYEQYF.

The count of this clone is one. This chain joins TRBV28 and TRBJ1-3; possible D gene TRBD1, 6 bases. This CDR3 is 14 amino acids long. V was cut by 6 bases and J by 2 bases, with 11 bases left in between. Per germline, CDR1 MDHEN and CDR2 SYDVKM. The CDR3 loop reads CASSIQGTGNTIYF. DNA for the CDR3: TGTGCCAGCAGCATACAGGGAACTGGAAACACCATATATTTT.

The rearrangement uses TRBV29-1 and TRBJ2-7; tentative D call: TRBD1 (5 bases). Germline-derived CDR1 and CDR2 are SQVTM and ANQGSEA. V was clipped by 1 base and J by 6 bases, with 10 bases between them. The CDR3 covers 12 residues. The DNA for the CDR3 is TGCAGCGTTGAAGGGACATCTGGCGAGCAGTACTTC. Its translation is CSVEGTSGEQYF.

The chain has TRBV6-2 or TRBV6-3 and TRBJ1-1, with TRBD1 matching 8 bases. This CDR3 contains 13 residues. Germline CDR1 and CDR2: MNHEY and SVGEGT. The V segment lost 4 bases and the J segment 4 bases; nucleotides outside the gene matches: 2. DNA for the CDR3: TGTGCCAGCAGTTGGGACAGGCTCACTGAAGCTTTCTTT. It codes for CASSWDRLTEAFF.